These 3 T cell receptor beta chains were all obtained from the same sample, sequenced in a study of blood T cell repertoires in COVID-19 (dated by TCRdb to 2018 to 2020). The library was prepared using the immunoSEQ multiplex PCR assay. Drawn from immuneACCESS, this table holds only the in-frame rearrangements with V and J called that TCRdb kept. Clones are partly lost; checked studies trace under half to an unresolved V gene and leave the rest unexplained. For this sample there are 65,000 to 90,000 clones; more than 70% appear just once. 8% of the sample rests with the top ten. Sequenced input: peripheral blood. The receptors originated from a man over 45 with active COVID-19.

A few counts support this clone. The rearrangement links TRBV7-6 to TRBJ2-7; D possibly corresponds to TRBD1 (5 bases). The length of the CDR3 is 15 residues. Trimming left V 1 base short and J 2 bases short, with 12 bases between. The germline gives CDR1 SGHVS, CDR2 FNYEAQ. The CDR3 DNA follows: TGTGCCAGCAGCTTAGATGCAGGGAACACCTACGAGCAGTACTTC. Translation gives CASSLDAGNTYEQYF.

The CDR3 region is CASSLGPPSPLHF. CDR3 coding DNA: TGTGCCAGCAGCTTAGGTCCTCCCTCACCCCTCCACTTT. J is TRBJ1-6 and V is TRBV7-2, with D hard to call. V lost 1 base, J lost 10 bases, and 8 bases lay in between. The CDR3 contains 13 residues. CDR1 SGHTA and CDR2 FQGNSA come from the germline V gene.

The chain recombines TRBV7-2 with TRBJ2-1, with D maybe TRBD2 (6 bases). V was pared by 1 base and J by 6 bases, with 10 bases between. CDR3 size: 14 residues. Germline V CDR1 and CDR2: SGHTA, FQGNSA. CDR3 loop: CASSLGGTRNEQFF. DNA for the CDR3: TGTGCCAGCAGCTTAGGGGGGACTCGCAATGAGCAGTTCTTC.